The 30 T cell receptor beta chains reported below all come from one sample, sequenced in a study of blood T cell repertoires in COVID-19. Measured with immunoSEQ multiplex PCR; TCRdb has only the in-frame clones, and not every one. This table holds approximately 270,000 clones, about 87% found once. Sequenced sample: peripheral blood. Source of these receptors: a woman aged 25-40 years with COVID-19, enrolled during active disease.

The chain uses TRBV14 and TRBJ1-2; no reliable D call. Trimming cost V 0 bases and J 4 bases, with 12 bases left between them. This CDR3 contains 15 residues. In germline, CDR1 is SGHDN, CDR2 FVKESK. The CDR3 reads CASSQEGSATYGYTF. The CDR3 region has the DNA TGTGCCAGCAGCCAAGAAGGGAGCGCAACCTATGGCTACACCTTC.

This chain joins TRBV5-6 and TRBJ2-7, with 7 bases that match TRBD1. The CDR3 consists of 14 residues. Germline V gene data show CDR1 as SGHDT and CDR2 as YYEEEE. J was trimmed by 3 bases and V by 4 bases; bases with no gene match: 7. CDR3 amino acids: CASSPDRDLYEQYF. CDR3 sequence (DNA): TGTGCCAGCAGCCCTGACAGGGATCTCTACGAGCAGTACTTC.

In regard to this clone: One end of the junction fails to match germline, which may point to a read error. The chain recombines TRBV18 with TRBJ1-2, with 8 bases lining up with TRBD1. The CDR3 covers 13 residues. The germline V gene encodes CDR1 KGHSH and CDR2 LQKENI. CDR3 sequence: CASSPALGDRHLF. The CDR3 DNA follows: TGTGCCAGCTCACCGGCGCTAGGGGACAGGCACCTCTTC.

This chain uses TRBV25-1 with TRBJ2-7; weak D call: TRBD1 (6 bases). Germline V gene lookup returns CDR1 MGHDK and CDR2 SYGVNS. The CDR3 spans 18 residues. The ends were cut back, 4 bases at V and 0 bases at J, with 22 bases in the middle. The CDR3 here is CASSGKQQGWLRSYEQYV. CDR3 DNA sequence: TGTGCCAGCAGTGGAAAACAGCAGGGGTGGCTCCGCTCCTACGAGCAGTACGTC.

V usage is TRBV11-2 and J usage is TRBJ1-2, with D perhaps TRBD1 (6 bases). Trimming shortened V by 0 bases and J by 4 bases, and 9 bases separated the two germline ends. Germline assignment: CDR1 SGHAT and CDR2 FQNNGV. CDR3 length: 14 residues. DNA for the CDR3: TGTGCCAGCAGCTTAGAACAGGGTGGCTATGGCTACACCTTC. This sequence encodes CASSLEQGGYGYTF.

The chain couples TRBV29-1 to TRBJ2-5; TRBD1 might be the D (5 bases). The length of the CDR3 is 12 residues. Germline CDR1 reads SQVTM; CDR2 reads ANQGSEA. The CDR3 sequence is CTLGANQETQYF. CDR3 in DNA: TGCACCCTTGGGGCGAACCAAGAGACCCAGTACTTC.

The CDR3 DNA reads TGCGCCAGCAGCCAAGTCCGGGGAAGAAGCTCCTACAATGAGCAGTTCTTC. As protein: CASSQVRGRSSYNEQFF. The chain has TRBV4-1 and TRBJ2-1; D possibly corresponds to TRBD2 (5 bases). V was cut by 1 base and J by 0 bases, with 13 bases left in between. Germline V gene data show CDR1 as MGHRA and CDR2 as YSYEKL. The CDR3 extends over 17 amino acids.

The V gene is TRBV7-8, the J gene TRBJ2-2; D not resolved. The CDR3 has 12 amino acids. Germline loops: CDR1 SGHVS, CDR2 FQNEAQ. Trimming left V 5 bases short and J 4 bases short, with 5 bases between. The CDR3 nucleotides read TGTGCCAGCAGCCAACTCACCGGGGAGCTGTTTTTT. Amino acids: CASSQLTGELFF. Together with reference TRBV7-8 and TRBJ2-2, the CDR3 gives the full variable domain: GAGVSQSPRYKVAKRGQDVALRCDPISGHVSLFWYQQALGQGPEFLTYFQNEAQLDKSGLPSDRFFAERPEGSVSTLKIQRTQQEDSAVYLCASSQLTGELFFGEGSRLTVL.

This clone was recorded once. CDR3 bases: TGCGCCAGCAGCTTGAGCTGGGGGCGAGGTTACGAGCAGTACTTC. As protein: CASSLSWGRGYEQYF. The rearrangement links TRBV5-1 to TRBJ2-7; TRBD1 might be the D (6 bases). Looked up from germline, CDR1 is SGHRS and CDR2 is YFSETQ. The length of the CDR3 is 15 residues. The V and J ends lost 1 base and 4 bases respectively, with 15 bases between them.

The V gene is TRBV27, the J gene TRBJ2-1, with 9 nucleotides matching TRBD2. J was trimmed by 7 bases and V by 0 bases; bases with no gene match: 10. This CDR3 comprises 17 residues. Per germline, CDR1 MNHEY and CDR2 SMNVEV (reference sequence). The CDR3 nucleotides read TGTGCCAGCAGTTTATCCCCCAGTAGCGGGAGTGGTAATGAGCAGTTCTTC. Protein sequence: CASSLSPSSGSGNEQFF.

The chain joins TRBV6-2 or TRBV6-3 to TRBJ2-7; 7 nucleotides line up with TRBD1. CDR1 is MNHEY, CDR2 SVGEGT, per germline. CDR3 length: 16 amino acids. V was pared by 2 bases and J by 2 bases, with 9 bases of the junction left unmatched. The chain's CDR3 is CASSYRSGQITYEQYF. As DNA, the CDR3 is TGTGCCAGCAGTTACCGATCGGGACAGATAACCTACGAGCAGTACTTC.

The chain links TRBV4-3 to TRBJ1-6; 9 bases are shared with TRBD1. Per germline, CDR1 LGHNA and CDR2 YSLEER. Trimming took 7 bases from V and 4 from J; bases not matched to a gene: 5. This CDR3 region has 15 residues. CDR3 sequence reads: CASTRDRAYNSPLHF. In DNA form, the CDR3 reads TGCGCCAGCACACGGGACAGGGCGTATAATTCACCCCTCCACTTT.

This sequence joins TRBV19 and TRBJ1-1; TRBD1 might be the D (5 bases). The CDR3 totals 15 residues. Trimming took 1 base from V and 4 from J, leaving 13 bases between them. Per germline, CDR1 LNHDA and CDR2 SQIVND (reference sequence). Written as DNA, the CDR3 is TGTGCCAGTAGTATAGGGAGGGGACGTGGCACTGAAGCTTTCTTT. The encoded protein is CASSIGRGRGTEAFF.

The chain has TRBV7-8 and TRBJ2-2; 13 positions match TRBD2. Looked up from germline, CDR1 is SGHVS and CDR2 is FQNEAQ. The CDR3 is made up of 19 amino acids. Unmatched junction bases numbered 7, after V lost 2 bases and J lost 1 base. The CDR3 nucleotides are TGTGCCAGCAGCTTATTGGGGACTAGCGGGACCAAGAACACCGGGGAGCTGTTTTTT. Its protein product is CASSLLGTSGTKNTGELFF.

The chain has TRBV19 and TRBJ1-1, with D maybe TRBD1 (6 bases). The CDR3 is made up of 15 amino acids. From germline, CDR1 is LNHDA and CDR2 SQIVND (reference sequence). V was pared by 5 bases and J by 3 bases, with 16 bases between. DNA for the CDR3: TGTGCCAGTAGTGCGCACAGGGACGGGTACACTGAAGCTTTCTTT. It translates to CASSAHRDGYTEAFF.

This CDR3 reads CASSRLPESPQHF. For the CDR3, the DNA is TGTGCCAGCAGTAGACTCCCCGAGAGTCCCCAGCATTTT. The chain combines TRBV12-3 or TRBV12-4 with TRBJ1-5; D is unresolved. Trimming removed 5 bases at V and 10 bases at J, with 15 bases between. CDR3 size: 13 residues.

This chain connects TRBV2 to TRBJ2-1, with TRBD2 matching over 8 bases. CDR3 length: 16 residues. Germline CDR1 SNHLY, CDR2 FYNNEI. V gave up 3 bases and J gave up 5 bases; unmatched junction bases: 9. In DNA form, the CDR3 reads TGTGCCAGCAGTGAGGGCCCTACTAGCGGTCACAATGAGCAGTTCTTC. Translation gives CASSEGPTSGHNEQFF.

The gene calls are TRBV7-9 and TRBJ1-4, with D uncertain. Trimming pared 8 bases from V and 8 bases from J, leaving 15 bases between. CDR3 length equals 13 residues. The V gene's germline CDR1 is SEHNR and CDR2 FQNEAQ (reference sequence). CDR3 nucleotides: TGTGCCAGCTGCTCTGAGGCCTACGAAAAACTGTTTTTT. Its translation is CASCSEAYEKLFF.

The rearrangement uses TRBV29-1 and TRBJ1-2, with a weak D call TRBD1 (5 bases). The germline V and J ends were trimmed by 3 bases and 8 bases, with 19 bases remaining between them. Per germline, CDR1 SQVTM and CDR2 ANQGSEA. This CDR3 is 14 amino acids long. CDR3 loop: CSVDLGQGARGYTF. The CDR3 DNA reads TGCAGCGTTGATCTCGGCCAGGGCGCCCGGGGCTACACCTTC.

The chain links TRBV4-1 to TRBJ1-1; D unclear. CDR3 size: 14 residues. Trimming left V 4 bases short and J 4 bases short, with 13 bases between. Per the germline V gene, CDR1 is MGHRA and CDR2 is YSYEKL. The CDR3 sequence: CASSPEPRGTEAFF. CDR3 nucleotides: TGCGCCAGCAGCCCGGAGCCCCGTGGCACTGAAGCTTTCTTT.

The chain couples TRBV10-2 to TRBJ1-6; 7 positions match TRBD1. The ends lost 7 bases at V and 8 bases at J; junction bases unmatched: 5. Per the germline V gene, CDR1 is WSHSY and CDR2 is SAAADI. This CDR3 comprises 13 residues. This CDR3 reads CASKRQGDSPLHF. For the CDR3, the DNA is TGCGCCAGCAAGAGGCAGGGGGATTCACCCCTCCACTTT.

V gene TRBV11-2 combines with J gene TRBJ2-7; 8 bases are a match to TRBD1. CDR1 is SGHAT and CDR2 is FQNNGV in the germline V gene. The V gene end was trimmed by 1 base and the J gene end by 7 bases; junction bases not matched to a gene: 9. There are 15 residues in the CDR3. In nucleotides, the CDR3 is TGTGCCAGCAGCTTAGCAGGGGGCAGCTACAGAGAGCAGTACTTC. Translated, it gives CASSLAGGSYREQYF.

The chain carries TRBV25-1 and TRBJ2-1; 11 bases match TRBD2. V lost 8 bases and J lost 0; bases outside the gene matches: 12. CDR3 size: 18 residues. CDR1 is MGHDK and CDR2 is SYGVNS in the germline V gene. The CDR3 is CASGGTSGELSSYNEQFF. The CDR3 DNA follows: TGTGCCAGCGGCGGGACTAGCGGAGAACTTAGCTCCTACAATGAGCAGTTCTTC.

This clone was detected only once. The CDR3, as DNA: TGTGCCAGCAGCTCCGCGGGACAGGGGTACATCCACGAGCAGTACGTC. Its protein product is CASSSAGQGYIHEQYV. The chain is built from TRBV5-5 and TRBJ2-7, with 10 positions matching TRBD1. V trimming: 3 bases; J trimming: 5 bases; junction bases outside the gene matches: 11. Germline CDR1 SGHKS, CDR2 YYEKEE (reference sequence). The CDR3 is made up of 16 amino acids.

The genes are TRBV5-4 and TRBJ2-3, with D possibly TRBD2 on 5 matching bases. The ends were cut back, 4 bases at V and 3 bases at J, with 12 bases in the middle. The CDR3 consists of 14 residues. Germline V gene data show CDR1 as SGHNT and CDR2 as YYREEE (reference sequence). CDR3 nucleotides: TGTGCCAGCAGCGGCCCCGGGGTAACAGATACGCAGTATTTT. This gives the protein CASSGPGVTDTQYF.

The chain is built from TRBV6-2 or TRBV6-3 and TRBJ1-2; tentative D call: TRBD1 (6 bases). The germline V gene has CDR1 MNHEY and CDR2 SVGEGT. The CDR3 runs 15 residues. V was trimmed by 6 bases and J by 1 base, leaving 15 bases between them. CDR3 protein: CASSDGQRNNYGYTF. CDR3 in DNA: TGTGCCAGCAGCGACGGACAGCGGAATAACTATGGCTACACCTTC.

This chain joins TRBV7-9 and TRBJ2-1; TRBD2 matches 12 bases. The V segment lost 8 bases and the J segment 9 bases; nucleotides outside the gene matches: 8. The CDR3 loop spans 14 amino acids. Germline-derived CDR1 and CDR2 are SEHNR and FQNEAQ (reference sequence). This CDR3 is CASLRLAGVPEQFF. The CDR3 bases are TGTGCCAGCCTAAGACTAGCGGGAGTCCCTGAGCAGTTCTTC. Full variable domain (remainder filled in from reference TRBV7-9 and TRBJ2-1): DTGVSQNPRHKITKRGQNVTFRCDPISEHNRLYWYRQTLGQGPEFLTYFQNEAQLEKSRLLSDRFSAERPKGSFSTLEIQRTEQGDSAMYLCASLRLAGVPEQFFGPGTRLTVL.

The chain carries TRBV29-1 and TRBJ2-3; tentative D call: TRBD2 (6 bases). The CDR3 spans 14 residues. Trimming left V 6 bases short and J 1 base short, with 14 bases between. CDR1 SQVTM and CDR2 ANQGSEA come from the germline V gene. CDR3 in amino acids: CSVPPGVGTDTQYF. CDR3 DNA: TGCAGCGTACCACCGGGGGTGGGCACAGATACGCAGTATTTT.

The chain links TRBV11-2 to TRBJ2-3, with 10 nucleotides matching TRBD2. In germline, CDR1 is SGHAT, CDR2 FQNNGV. Trimming cost V 8 bases and J 0 bases; bases outside gene matches: 8. The CDR3 extends over 16 amino acids. In DNA, the CDR3 is TGTGCCAGCCGGACTAGCGGAAGACTTAGCACAGATACGCAGTATTTT. Amino acid sequence: CASRTSGRLSTDTQYF.

This clone is a singleton in its sample. The V gene is TRBV5-3, the J gene TRBJ1-5; tentative D call: TRBD1 (5 bases). TRBV5-3 is marked as an open reading frame, function uncertain. V lost 4 bases, J lost 0 bases, and 20 bases lay in between. CDR3 length: 18 residues. In DNA form, the CDR3 reads TGTGCCAGAAGCCGCCCTCGGGGGGGTCGGCATAGCAATCAGCCCCAGCATTTT. Translating it yields CARSRPRGGRHSNQPQHF.